This T cell receptor (beta chain) originates from a study of shared clonotypes between healthy human individuals. Per germline, CDR1 SEHNR and CDR2 FQNEAQ (reference sequence). The V end was cut by 4 bases, the J end by 3 bases, with 10 bases between. CDR3 length equals 14 residues. Study findings and constraints: Sample collection involved blood only; tissue repertoires are likely different. Among non-shared clonotypes, generation probabilities were lower than among those shared by all four donors. Genetic and exposure-history diversity was limited by the small donor number.

The assay was run at deep level. Assay used: immunoSEQ multiplex PCR; TCRdb lists only in-frame clones, some missing. Of 1.6 million or so clones listed, 98% are singletons. This clone has just a few counts. Its antigen is not identified. This receptor was obtained from a man aged 25 to 45 in good health. What was sequenced was naive CD4+ T cells sorted from blood. The subset denotes: CD45RA+ positively selected. The V gene is TRBV7-9, the J gene TRBJ1-5; TRBD1 might be the D (6 bases). CDR3 amino acids: CASSSAGANQPQHF. The CDR3 DNA reads TGTGCCAGCAGCTCCGCGGGGGCCAATCAGCCCCAGCATTTT.